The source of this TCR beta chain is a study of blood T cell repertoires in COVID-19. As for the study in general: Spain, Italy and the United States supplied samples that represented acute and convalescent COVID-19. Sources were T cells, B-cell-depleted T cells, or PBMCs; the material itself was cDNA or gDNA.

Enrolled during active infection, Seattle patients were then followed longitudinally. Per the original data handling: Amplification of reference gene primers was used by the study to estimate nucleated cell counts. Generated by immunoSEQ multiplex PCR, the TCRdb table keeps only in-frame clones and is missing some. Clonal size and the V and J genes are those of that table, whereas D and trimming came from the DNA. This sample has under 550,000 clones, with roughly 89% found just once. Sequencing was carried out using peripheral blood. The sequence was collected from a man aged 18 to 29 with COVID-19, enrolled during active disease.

For the CDR3, the DNA is TGTGCCAGCAGCGTCGGGGGGCCCCAAGAGACCCAGTACTTC. Its translation is CASSVGGPQETQYF. The chain employs TRBV7-6 and TRBJ2-5; a possible D gene is TRBD2 (7 bases). The CDR3 loop spans 14 amino acids. Germline V gives CDR1 SGHVS, CDR2 FNYEAQ. V was pared by 5 bases and J by 1 base, with 11 bases between. Full variable domain (outside the CDR3, taken from reference TRBV7-6 and TRBJ2-5): GAGVSQSPRYKVTKRGQDVALRCDPISGHVSLYWYRQALGQGPEFLTYFNYEAQQDKSGLPNDRFSAERPEGSISTLTIQRTEQRDSAMYRCASSVGGPQETQYFGPGTRLLVL.